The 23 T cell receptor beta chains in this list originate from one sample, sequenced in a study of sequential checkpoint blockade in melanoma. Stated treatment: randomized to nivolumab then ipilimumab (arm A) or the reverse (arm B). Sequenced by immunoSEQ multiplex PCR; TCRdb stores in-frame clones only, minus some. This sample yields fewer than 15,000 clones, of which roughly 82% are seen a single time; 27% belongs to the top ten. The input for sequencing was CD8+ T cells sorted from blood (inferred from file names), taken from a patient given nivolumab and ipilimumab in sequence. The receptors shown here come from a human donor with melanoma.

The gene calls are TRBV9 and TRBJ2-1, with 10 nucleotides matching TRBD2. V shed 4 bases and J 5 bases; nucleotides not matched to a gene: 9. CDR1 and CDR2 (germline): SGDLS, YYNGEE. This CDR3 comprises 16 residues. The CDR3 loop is CASSSPGTSVNNEQFF. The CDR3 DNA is TGTGCCAGCAGCTCACCCGGGACTAGCGTAAACAATGAGCAGTTCTTC.

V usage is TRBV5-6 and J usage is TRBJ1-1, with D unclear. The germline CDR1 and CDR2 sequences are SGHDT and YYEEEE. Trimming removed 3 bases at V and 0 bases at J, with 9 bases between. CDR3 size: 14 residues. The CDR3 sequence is CASSWQTMNTEAFF. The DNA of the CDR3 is TGTGCCAGCAGCTGGCAAACAATGAACACTGAAGCTTTCTTT.

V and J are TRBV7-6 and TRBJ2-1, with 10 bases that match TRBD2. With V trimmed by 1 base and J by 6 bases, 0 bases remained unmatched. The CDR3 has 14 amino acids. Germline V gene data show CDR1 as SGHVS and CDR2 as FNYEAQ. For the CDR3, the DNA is TGTGCCAGCAGCTTAGGACTAGCGGGCAATGAGCAGTTCTTC. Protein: CASSLGLAGNEQFF.

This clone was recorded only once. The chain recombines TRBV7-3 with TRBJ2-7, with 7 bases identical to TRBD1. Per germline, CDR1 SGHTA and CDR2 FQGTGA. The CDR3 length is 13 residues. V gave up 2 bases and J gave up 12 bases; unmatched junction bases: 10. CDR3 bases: TGTGCCAGCAGCTTAGGGGGACAGTCGAGTCGGTACTTC. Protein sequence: CASSLGGQSSRYF.

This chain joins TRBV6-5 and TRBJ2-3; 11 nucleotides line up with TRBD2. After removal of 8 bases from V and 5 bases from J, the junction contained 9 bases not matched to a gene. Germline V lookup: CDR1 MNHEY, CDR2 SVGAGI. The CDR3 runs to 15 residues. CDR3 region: CASLGIAGGEDTQYF. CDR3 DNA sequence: TGTGCCAGCCTCGGGATAGCGGGAGGGGAAGATACGCAGTATTTT.

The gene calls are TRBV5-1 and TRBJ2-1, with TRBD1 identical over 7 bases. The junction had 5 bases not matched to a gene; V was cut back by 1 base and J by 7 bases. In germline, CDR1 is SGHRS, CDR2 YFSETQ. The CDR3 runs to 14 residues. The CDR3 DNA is TGCGCCAGCAGCTTGAGACAGGGTGCGAATGAGCAGTTCTTC. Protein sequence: CASSLRQGANEQFF. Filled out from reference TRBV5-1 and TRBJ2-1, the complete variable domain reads KAGVTQTPRYLIKTRGQQVTLSCSPISGHRSVSWYQQTPGQGLQFLFEYFSETQRNKGNFPGRFSGRQFSNSRSEMNVSTLELGDSALYLCASSLRQGANEQFFGPGTRLTVL.

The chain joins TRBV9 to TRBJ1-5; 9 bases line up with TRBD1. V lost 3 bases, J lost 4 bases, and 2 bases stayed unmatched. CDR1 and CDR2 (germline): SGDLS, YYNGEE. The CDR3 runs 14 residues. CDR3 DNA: TGTGCCAGCAGCGCAGGGACAGGGAATCAGCCCCAGCATTTT. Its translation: CASSAGTGNQPQHF.

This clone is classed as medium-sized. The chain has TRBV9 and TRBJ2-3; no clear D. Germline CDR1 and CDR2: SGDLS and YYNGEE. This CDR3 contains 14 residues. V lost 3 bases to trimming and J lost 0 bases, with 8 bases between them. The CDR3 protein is CASSAGWSTDTQYF. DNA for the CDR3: TGTGCCAGCAGCGCAGGTTGGAGCACAGATACGCAGTATTTT.

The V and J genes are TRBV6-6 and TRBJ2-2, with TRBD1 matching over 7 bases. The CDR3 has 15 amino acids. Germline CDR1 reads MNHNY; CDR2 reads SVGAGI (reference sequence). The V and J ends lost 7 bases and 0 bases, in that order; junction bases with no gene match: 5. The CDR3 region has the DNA TGTGCCAGCACGGGACAGTCCTCGAACACCGGGGAGCTGTTTTTT. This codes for CASTGQSSNTGELFF.

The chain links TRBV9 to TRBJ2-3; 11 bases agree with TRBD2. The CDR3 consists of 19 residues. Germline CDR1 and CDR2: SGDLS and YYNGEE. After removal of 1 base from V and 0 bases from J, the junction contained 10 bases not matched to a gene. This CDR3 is CASSVRNSGRAGSTDTQYF. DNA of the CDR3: TGTGCCAGCAGCGTACGGAATAGCGGGAGGGCCGGAAGCACAGATACGCAGTATTTT.

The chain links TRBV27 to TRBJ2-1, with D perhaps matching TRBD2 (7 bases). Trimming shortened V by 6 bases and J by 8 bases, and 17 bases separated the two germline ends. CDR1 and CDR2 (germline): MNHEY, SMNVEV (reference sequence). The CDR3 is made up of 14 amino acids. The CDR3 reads CASSGRGGKDEQFF. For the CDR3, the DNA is TGTGCCAGCAGCGGAAGGGGGGGCAAGGATGAGCAGTTCTTC.

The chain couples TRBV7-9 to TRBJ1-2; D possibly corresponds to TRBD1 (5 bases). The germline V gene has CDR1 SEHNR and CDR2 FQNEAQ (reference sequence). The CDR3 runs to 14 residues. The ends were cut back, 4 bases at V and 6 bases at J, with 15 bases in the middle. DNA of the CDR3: TGTGCCAGCAGCTCCCCGGGGAGGGACCATGGCTACACCTTC. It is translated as CASSSPGRDHGYTF.

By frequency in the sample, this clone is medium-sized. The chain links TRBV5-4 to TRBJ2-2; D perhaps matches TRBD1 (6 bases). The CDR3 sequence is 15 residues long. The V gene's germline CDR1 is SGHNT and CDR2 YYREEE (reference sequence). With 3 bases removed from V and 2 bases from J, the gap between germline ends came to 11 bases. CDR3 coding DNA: TGTGCCAGCAGCTCCCCAGGGGTTAACACCGGGGAGCTGTTTTTT. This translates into CASSSPGVNTGELFF. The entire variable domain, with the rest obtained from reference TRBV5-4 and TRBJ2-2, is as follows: ETGVTQSPTHLIKTRGQQVTLRCSSQSGHNTVSWYQQALGQGPQFIFQYYREEENGRGNFPPRFSGLQFPNYSSELNVNALELDDSALYLCASSSPGVNTGELFFGEGSRLTVL.

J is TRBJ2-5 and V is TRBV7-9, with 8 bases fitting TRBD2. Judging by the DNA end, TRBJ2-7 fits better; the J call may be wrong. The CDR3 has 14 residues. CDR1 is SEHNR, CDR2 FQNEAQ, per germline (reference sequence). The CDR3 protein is CASSSGTRPYEQYF. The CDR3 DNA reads TGTGCCAGCAGCTCCGGGACTAGACCCTACGAGCAGTACTTC.

The CDR3 bases are TGCGCCAGCAGCCAAGATGCCCCCAGGACAGGGGGCGAGTACGAGCAGTACTTC. The encoded protein is CASSQDAPRTGGEYEQYF. This chain connects TRBV4-1 to TRBJ2-5; TRBD1 aligns across 11 bases. Near its end, the DNA agrees better with TRBJ2-7, so the J call may be wrong. This CDR3 is built from 18 residues. Germline-derived CDR1 and CDR2 are MGHRA and YSYEKL.

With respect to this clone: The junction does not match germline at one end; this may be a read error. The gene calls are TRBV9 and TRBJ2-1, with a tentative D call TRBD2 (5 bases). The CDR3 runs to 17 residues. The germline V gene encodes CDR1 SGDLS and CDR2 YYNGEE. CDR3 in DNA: TGTGCCAGCAGCGTAATGGGTAGCGCCTCAACCTACTATGAGCAGTTCTTC. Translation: CASSVMGSASTYYEQFF.

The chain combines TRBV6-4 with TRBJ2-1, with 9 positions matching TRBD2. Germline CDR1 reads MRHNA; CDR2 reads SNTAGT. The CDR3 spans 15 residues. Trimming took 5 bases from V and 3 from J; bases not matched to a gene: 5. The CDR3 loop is CASSSLAGDYNEQFF. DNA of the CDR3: TGTGCCAGCAGTTCATTAGCGGGGGACTACAATGAGCAGTTCTTC.

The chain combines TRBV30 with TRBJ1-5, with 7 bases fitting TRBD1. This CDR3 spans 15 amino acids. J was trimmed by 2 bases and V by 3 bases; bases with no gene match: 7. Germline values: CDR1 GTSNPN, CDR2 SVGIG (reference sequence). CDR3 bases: TGTGCCTGGAGCGGAGGGGGCTCGGGCAATCAGCCCCAGCATTTT. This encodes CAWSGGGSGNQPQHF.

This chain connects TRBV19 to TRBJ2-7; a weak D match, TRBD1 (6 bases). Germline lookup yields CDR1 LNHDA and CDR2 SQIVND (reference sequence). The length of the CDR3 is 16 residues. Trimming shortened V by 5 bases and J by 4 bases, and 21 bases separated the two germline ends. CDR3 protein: CASSPGTIRGQYEQYF. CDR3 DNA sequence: TGTGCCAGTAGTCCGGGTACAATCAGGGGTCAGTACGAGCAGTACTTC.

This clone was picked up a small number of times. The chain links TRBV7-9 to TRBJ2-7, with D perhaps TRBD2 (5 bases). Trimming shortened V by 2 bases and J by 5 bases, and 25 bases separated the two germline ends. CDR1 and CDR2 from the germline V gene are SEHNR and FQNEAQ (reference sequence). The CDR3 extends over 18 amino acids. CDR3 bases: TGTGCCAGCAGCTTACCCTCTGGCACTGGCCTAGCATCCCACGAGCAGTACTTC. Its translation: CASSLPSGTGLASHEQYF.

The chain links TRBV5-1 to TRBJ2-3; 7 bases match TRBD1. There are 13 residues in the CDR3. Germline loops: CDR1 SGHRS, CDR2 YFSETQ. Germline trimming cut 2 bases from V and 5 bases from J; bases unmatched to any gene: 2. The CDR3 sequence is CASSFTGVDTQYF. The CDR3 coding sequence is TGCGCCAGCAGCTTTACAGGGGTAGATACGCAGTATTTT.

CDR3 residues: CASSPGQGSYEQYF. For the CDR3, the DNA is TGCGCCAGCAGCCCGGGACAGGGTTCCTACGAGCAGTACTTC. The chain has TRBV5-1 and TRBJ2-7; the match to TRBD1 covers 9 bases. CDR1 and CDR2 (germline): SGHRS, YFSETQ. After removal of 4 bases from V and 1 base from J, the junction contained 3 bases not matched to a gene. This CDR3 has 14 residues.

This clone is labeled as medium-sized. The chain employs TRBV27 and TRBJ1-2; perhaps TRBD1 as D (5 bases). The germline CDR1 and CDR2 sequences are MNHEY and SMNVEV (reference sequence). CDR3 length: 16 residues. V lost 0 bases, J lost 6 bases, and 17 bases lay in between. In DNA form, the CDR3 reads TGTGCCAGCAGTTTATCGCTCGGGTCGGGGGGAGATGGCTACACCTTC. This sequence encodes CASSLSLGSGGDGYTF.